What follows are 27 T cell receptor beta chains derived from one specimen sequenced in a study of OX40 agonist ivuxolimab in advanced cancers. TCRdb keeps only in-frame clones here, not all; method: immunoSEQ multiplex PCR. Of approximately 13,000 clones listed, 70% to 85% were seen once; the top ten hold approximately 45%. The source material was CD4+ or CD8+ T cells sorted from blood, sampled in a trial of the OX40 agonist ivuxolimab. Receptors were obtained from an adult with an advanced solid tumor such as melanoma, head and neck, liver or kidney cancer.

V is TRBV19 and J is TRBJ1-1, with D perhaps matching TRBD1 (6 bases). This CDR3 region has 13 residues. V was shortened by 5 bases and J by 7 bases, with 14 bases between the two germline ends. Germline V lookup: CDR1 LNHDA, CDR2 SQIVND (reference sequence). The CDR3, as DNA: TGTGCCAGTAGTCTTGGGGGGCTGCGTGAAGCTTTCTTT. Encoded protein: CASSLGGLREAFF.

V usage is TRBV16 and J usage is TRBJ2-1; D is unclear. The V gene lost 4 bases and the J gene lost 8 bases, with 6 bases spanning the gap. The germline gives CDR1 KGHSY, CDR2 FQNENV. The CDR3 totals 11 residues. CDR3 coding DNA: TGTGCCAGCAGCCCTAGGGATGAGCAGTTCTTC. Translated, it gives CASSPRDEQFF. The complete variable domain, with remaining parts taken from reference TRBV16 and TRBJ2-1, reads GEEVAQTPKHLVRGEGQKAKLYCAPIKGHSYVFWYQQVLKNEFKFLISFQNENVFDETGMPKERFSAKCLPNSPCSLEIQATKLEDSAVYFCASSPRDEQFFGPGTRLTVL.

With respect to this clone: The same CDR3 also results from other DNA sequences found in this sample. This sequence joins TRBV6-5 and TRBJ1-5; D is unresolved. V dropped 2 bases and J dropped 10 bases, with 12 bases sitting between them. The CDR3 length is 13 residues. Per germline, CDR1 MNHEY and CDR2 SVGAGI. CDR3 DNA sequence: TGTGCCAGCAGTTACGGACCCCTCTCTCCCCAGCATTTT. Translating gives CASSYGPLSPQHF.

The chain uses TRBV4-3 and TRBJ2-3, with 7 bases identical to TRBD2. The CDR3 is made up of 18 amino acids. Trimming took 1 base from V and 3 from J; bases not matched to a gene: 13. CDR1 and CDR2 (germline): LGHNA, YSLEER. The CDR3 is CASSQGLVAGEGTDTQYF. CDR3 bases: TGCGCCAGCAGCCAAGGTCTAGTAGCGGGTGAGGGTACAGATACGCAGTATTTT.

The chain employs TRBV7-9 and TRBJ2-2; 7 positions agree with TRBD1. Trimming cost V 3 bases and J 5 bases; bases outside gene matches: 9. The germline V gene encodes CDR1 SEHNR and CDR2 FQNEAQ (reference sequence). The CDR3 sequence is 16 residues long. As DNA, the CDR3 is TGTGCCAGCAGCTTCCAGACCCGACAGGGAACCGGGGAGCTGTTTTTT. Its protein is CASSFQTRQGTGELFF.

In DNA, the CDR3 is TGTGCCAGCAGTGAATACCAGGGGGGGGGCAATCAGCCCCAGCATTTT. Its translation is CASSEYQGGGNQPQHF. This chain uses TRBV6-1 with TRBJ1-5; TRBD1 agrees at 7 bases. Per the germline V gene, CDR1 is MNHNS and CDR2 is SASEGT. The CDR3 is made up of 16 amino acids. The J segment lost 2 bases and the V segment lost 2 bases, leaving 6 bases of the junction unmatched.

This chain joins TRBV9 and TRBJ2-1; weak D call: TRBD2 (5 bases). The CDR3 is 15 residues long. Germline V gives CDR1 SGDLS, CDR2 YYNGEE. Trimming shortened V by 0 bases and J by 9 bases, and 16 bases separated the two germline ends. The CDR3 here is CASSVEGASNTEQFF. CDR3 DNA: TGTGCCAGCAGCGTAGAAGGAGCTAGCAACACTGAGCAGTTCTTC.

The chain couples TRBV7-9 to TRBJ1-4; 8 bases agree with TRBD1. Germline V gives CDR1 SEHNR, CDR2 FQNEAQ (reference sequence). The V segment lost 1 base and the J segment 7 bases; nucleotides outside the gene matches: 5. This CDR3 region has 15 residues. CDR3 in DNA: TGTGCCAGCAGCTTAGTGGGGACAGGAGGTGAAAAACTGTTTTTT. It yields the protein CASSLVGTGGEKLFF. Full variable domain (outside the CDR3, taken from reference TRBV7-9 and TRBJ1-4): DTGVSQNPRHKITKRGQNVTFRCDPISEHNRLYWYRQTLGQGPEFLTYFQNEAQLEKSRLLSDRFSAERPKGSFSTLEIQRTEQGDSAMYLCASSLVGTGGEKLFFGSGTQLSVL.

The chain carries TRBV11-2 and TRBJ1-2, with a tentative D call TRBD1 (5 bases). Germline lookup yields CDR1 SGHAT and CDR2 FQNNGV. This CDR3 region has 16 residues. V was shortened by 0 bases and J by 7 bases, with 18 bases between the two germline ends. CDR3 amino acids: CASSLDPVPGGVGYTF. The CDR3 region has the DNA TGTGCCAGCAGCTTAGATCCCGTCCCGGGAGGGGTTGGCTACACCTTC.

J is TRBJ2-6 and V is TRBV7-7, with D unclear. Deletions cut 5 bases from V and 5 bases from J, with 22 bases between. CDR1 is SSHAT, CDR2 FNYEAQ, per germline (reference sequence). The CDR3 is made up of 18 amino acids. The CDR3 DNA reads TGTGCCAGCAGCAGACGCACAGTGCCACAAAGTCGGGCCAACGTCCTGACTTTC. Its protein product is CASSRRTVPQSRANVLTF.

This chain joins TRBV7-9 and TRBJ1-3; D unclear. This CDR3 contains 15 residues. V gave up 4 bases and J gave up 0 bases, with 10 bases separating them. CDR1 and CDR2 (germline): SEHNR, FQNEAQ (reference sequence). The CDR3 nucleotides read TGTGCCAGCAGCTCTACAAAGAGCTCTGGAAACACCATATATTTT. Protein sequence: CASSSTKSSGNTIYF.

The J gene is TRBJ1-1, the V gene TRBV27, with D possibly matching TRBD1 (5 bases). Germline CDR1 and CDR2: MNHEY and SMNVEV (reference sequence). The CDR3 sequence is 14 residues long. V lost 3 bases to trimming and J lost 0 bases, with 8 bases between them. The DNA of the CDR3 is TGTGCCAGCAGTTTCGGGGGGATGAACACTGAAGCTTTCTTT. As protein: CASSFGGMNTEAFF.

The chain uses TRBV7-9 and TRBJ2-1, with a possible D match to TRBD2 (6 bases). Germline V gene data show CDR1 as SEHNR and CDR2 as FQNEAQ (reference sequence). V lost 6 bases to trimming and J lost 9 bases, with 18 bases between them. CDR3 length equals 14 residues. CDR3 DNA: TGTGCCAGCAGTACCGGGACCCGGGGAGGTGAGCAGTTCTTC. Amino acid sequence: CASSTGTRGGEQFF.

This clone has a handful of counts. The rearrangement links TRBV6-6 to TRBJ1-5; no clear D. Trimming left V 6 bases short and J 2 bases short, with 8 bases between. Germline-derived CDR1 and CDR2 are MNHNY and SVGAGI (reference sequence). This CDR3 has 13 amino acids. The CDR3 DNA sequence: TGTGCCAGCAGCGGAACAGGCAATCAGCCCCAGCATTTT. It is translated as CASSGTGNQPQHF.

The chain joins TRBV7-9 to TRBJ2-5; a possible D gene is TRBD1 (6 bases). V was clipped by 5 bases and J by 5 bases, with 15 bases between them. Germline CDR1 and CDR2: SEHNR and FQNEAQ (reference sequence). CDR3 size: 14 residues. In DNA form, the CDR3 reads TGTGCCAGCAGCGACTTTGGGGGCCTGGAGACCCAGTACTTC. It codes for CASSDFGGLETQYF.

J is TRBJ2-1 and V is TRBV6-5, with D hard to call. The ends were cut back, 5 bases at V and 5 bases at J, with 13 bases in the middle. CDR1 and CDR2 from the germline V gene are MNHEY and SVGAGI. The CDR3 is 14 amino acids. The CDR3 loop reads CASSPFVSNNEQFF. Written as DNA, the CDR3 is TGTGCCAGCAGTCCGTTTGTAAGTAACAATGAGCAGTTCTTC.

The V call is TRBV19, the J call TRBJ1-5; D remains unclear. In germline, CDR1 is LNHDA, CDR2 SQIVND (reference sequence). The CDR3 has 13 residues. The V gene lost 3 bases and the J gene lost 3 bases, with 6 bases spanning the gap. The CDR3 nucleotides are TGTGCCAGTAGTATCCAAGACAATCAGCCCCAGCATTTT. Protein product: CASSIQDNQPQHF.

The genes are TRBV30 and TRBJ1-1; D is ambiguous. V lost 0 bases and J lost 0, with 2 bases in between. Germline V gene sequence: CDR1 GTSNPN, CDR2 SVGIG (reference sequence). The CDR3 extends over 12 amino acids. The CDR3 nucleotides are TGTGCCTGGAGTGTAATGAACACTGAAGCTTTCTTT. Translation gives CAWSVMNTEAFF.

About this clone: This same CDR3 is encoded by further DNA sequences in the sample. The V and J genes are TRBV28 and TRBJ2-3, with D perhaps matching TRBD1 (5 bases). From germline, CDR1 is MDHEN and CDR2 SYDVKM. Deletions cut 6 bases from V and 2 bases from J, with 12 bases between. The CDR3 extends over 14 amino acids. The CDR3 spells CASRETGYTDTQYF. The CDR3 DNA follows: TGTGCCAGCAGGGAAACAGGATACACAGATACGCAGTATTTT.

The V and J genes are TRBV11-1 and TRBJ2-1; a possible D gene is TRBD2 (6 bases). The CDR3 extends over 14 amino acids. V was pared by 3 bases and J by 6 bases, with 12 bases between. Germline V gene lookup returns CDR1 SGHAT and CDR2 FQDESV (reference sequence). CDR3 nucleotides: TGTGCCAGCAGCTTCCTCGGGACTCCCAATGAGCAGTTCTTC. It translates to CASSFLGTPNEQFF.

The chain carries TRBV2 and TRBJ2-7, with 12 bases aligning to TRBD1. Germline trimming cut 5 bases from V and 13 bases from J; bases unmatched to any gene: 3. Germline V gene lookup returns CDR1 SNHLY and CDR2 FYNNEI. The CDR3 has 11 amino acids. CDR3 protein: CASSIGTGGYF. The CDR3 region has the DNA TGTGCCAGCAGTATCGGGACAGGGGGCTACTTC.

The genes are TRBV10-3 and TRBJ2-1; perhaps TRBD1 as D (5 bases). Germline loops: CDR1 ENHRY, CDR2 SYGVKD. CDR3 length equals 16 residues. The V gene lost 2 bases and the J gene lost 4 bases, with 15 bases spanning the gap. CDR3 amino acids: CAISESPGQGYNEQFF. The DNA of the CDR3 is TGTGCCATCAGTGAGAGTCCAGGGCAAGGGTACAATGAGCAGTTCTTC.

J is TRBJ2-3 and V is TRBV11-2, with a weak D call TRBD1 (5 bases). Trimming removed 3 bases at V and 2 bases at J, with 12 bases between. The germline gives CDR1 SGHAT, CDR2 FQNNGV. The CDR3 has 15 residues. The CDR3 is CASSLDTTTTDTQYF. The DNA for the CDR3 is TGTGCCAGCAGCTTGGACACTACAACCACAGATACGCAGTATTTT.

The rearrangement uses TRBV29-1 and TRBJ1-1; no reliable D call. The CDR3 sequence is 10 residues long. Germline V gene data show CDR1 as SQVTM and CDR2 as ANQGSEA. V lost 3 bases to trimming and J lost 5 bases, with 4 bases between them. As DNA, the CDR3 is TGCAGCGTTGAGGGTACTGAAGCTTTCTTT. This encodes CSVEGTEAFF.

The table lists this clone with a count of one. The V gene is TRBV27, the J gene TRBJ1-2; TRBD1 might be the D (5 bases). The CDR3 runs 16 residues. The germline V and J ends were trimmed by 0 bases and 5 bases, with 16 bases remaining between them. Looked up from germline, CDR1 is MNHEY and CDR2 is SMNVEV (reference sequence). CDR3 residues: CASSLSGAGLKYGYTF. CDR3 nucleotides: TGTGCCAGCAGTTTATCTGGGGCAGGGCTGAAGTATGGCTACACCTTC.

This chain joins TRBV11-2 and TRBJ2-3; D tentatively fits TRBD1 or TRBD2 (5 bases each). Looked up from germline, CDR1 is SGHAT and CDR2 is FQNNGV. The CDR3 totals 16 residues. V was trimmed by 5 bases and J by 2 bases, leaving 17 bases between them. CDR3 in DNA: TGTGCCAGCAGCAAAGTGGGGCTTGACTACACAGATACGCAGTATTTT. Translating gives CASSKVGLDYTDTQYF.

The rearrangement uses TRBV4-1 and TRBJ2-1; perhaps TRBD1 as D (6 bases). Trimming stripped 4 bases from V and 6 bases from J, with 16 bases between. CDR1 and CDR2 (germline): MGHRA, YSYEKL. The CDR3 is made up of 15 amino acids. DNA for the CDR3: TGCGCCAGCAGCCTAAGTCCAGGGGCTGGCAATGAGCAGTTCTTC. This codes for CASSLSPGAGNEQFF.